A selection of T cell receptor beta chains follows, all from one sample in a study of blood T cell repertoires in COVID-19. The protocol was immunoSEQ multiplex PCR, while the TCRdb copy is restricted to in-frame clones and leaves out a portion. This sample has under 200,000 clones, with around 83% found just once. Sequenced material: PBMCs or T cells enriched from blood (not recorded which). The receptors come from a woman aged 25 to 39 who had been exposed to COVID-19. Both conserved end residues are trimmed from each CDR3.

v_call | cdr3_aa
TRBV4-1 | ASSQDPRGSDGFYGYT
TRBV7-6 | ASSLQGKTNEKLF
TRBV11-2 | ASSLVGGGYTGELF
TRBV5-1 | ASTDPWGGGVADTQY
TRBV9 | ASSAWSSGQETQY
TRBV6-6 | ASREGARGETQY
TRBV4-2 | ASSQAASGGPSTDTQY
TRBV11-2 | ASSLDATSGGPNTQY
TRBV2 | ASSEFGRANQPQH
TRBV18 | ASSPRSDSSNEKLF
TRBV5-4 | ASSLVWQKNYGYT
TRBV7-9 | ASSLTLAGGDEQF
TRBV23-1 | ASSQSRTGLEGNTIY
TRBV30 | AWIGENTEAF
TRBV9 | ASSNQDRDYEQY
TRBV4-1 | ASSQGRASGGYNEQF
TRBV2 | ASSEVGIETSAIQETQY
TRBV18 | ASSTDRVDEAF
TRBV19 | ASSLERGGRNEQF
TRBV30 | AWGLGGGGNTIY
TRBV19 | ASSPLPQGNSPLH
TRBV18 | ASSPQGGQPQH
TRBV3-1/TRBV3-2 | ASSPQGAHGYT
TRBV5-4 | ASSLRGGNEKLF
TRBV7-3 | ASSLGLAGGFSTDTQY
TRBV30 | AWRDSYSEAF
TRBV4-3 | ASSQTRNRVSDEQY
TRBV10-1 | ASRVSPDRALVSTEAF
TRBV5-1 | ASSLGGGDYNEQF
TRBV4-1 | ASSQEPDSLWYNSPLH
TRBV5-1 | ASSWVGTGDEKLF
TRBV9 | ASSVGPNDIQY
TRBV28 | ASSLQQVNYGYT
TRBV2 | ATRPTNYNSPLH
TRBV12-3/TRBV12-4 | ASSLSPETQY
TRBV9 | ASSVEDYYTDTQY
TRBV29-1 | SAQRGTEAF
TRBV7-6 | ASSLAPGTGELF
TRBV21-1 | ASSTLTGIGYEQY
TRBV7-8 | ASSFNRATEAF
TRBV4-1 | ASSQYTGGSYNEQF
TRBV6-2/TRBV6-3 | ASSYGGRNQPQH
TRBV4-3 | ASSQDSLGSGANVLT
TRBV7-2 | ASSLRQGYGYT
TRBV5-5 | ASSRGGQGATYEQY
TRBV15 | ATSSNRGEDYGYT
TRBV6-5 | ASSYSQGTPNEQF
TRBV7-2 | ASSTRSGDYYEQY
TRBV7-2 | ASSLAGTGVNTEAF
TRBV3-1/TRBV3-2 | ASSSQLASGEETQY
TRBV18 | ASSLQGEGYEQY
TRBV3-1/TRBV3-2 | ASSLQGGDEKLF
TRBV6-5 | ASSYLQGGDYGYT
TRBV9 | ASSVEATSNYGYT
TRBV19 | ASSIRTSLNEQF
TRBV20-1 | SASPLGGLNTEAF
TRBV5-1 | ASSLGDLNTEAF
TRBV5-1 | ASSLTENTGELF
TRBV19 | ASSIDGQAGAF